A selection of T cell receptor beta chains follows, all from one sample in a study of blood T cell repertoires in COVID-19. Clones were sequenced by immunoSEQ multiplex PCR, and TCRdb holds only the in-frame ones, with some missing. The data hold over 150,000 clones, with roughly 72% observed a single time. Sample: peripheral blood. These receptors all come from a woman older than 75 with acute or convalescent COVID-19. Both conserved end residues are part of each CDR3. The D gene is left open where the match is weak. Rows may omit the clone size; those that give it use once, few, many or a size class.

cdr3_nt: TGCGCCAGCAGCTTGTCCGGGACAGGGGGCGGATACGAGCAGTACTTC; cdr3_aa: CASSLSGTGGGYEQYF; clone_size: NA; j_call: TRBJ2-7; d_call: TRBD1; v_call: TRBV5-1
cdr3_nt: TGTGCCAGTAGTATGGCCCACGGGGGGCTAACGACAGATACGCAGTATTTT; cdr3_aa: CASSMAHGGLTTDTQYF; clone_size: NA; j_call: TRBJ2-3; d_call: NA; v_call: TRBV19
cdr3_nt: TGCGCCAGCAGCACAGGACAGGGAGAGATGGATGGCTACACCTTC; cdr3_aa: CASSTGQGEMDGYTF; clone_size: NA; j_call: TRBJ1-2; d_call: TRBD1; v_call: TRBV5-1
cdr3_nt: TGTGCCAGTAGTATTGGCGGGAGTCTAGGTGAGCAGTTCTTC; cdr3_aa: CASSIGGSLGEQFF; clone_size: NA; j_call: TRBJ2-1; d_call: TRBD2; v_call: TRBV19
cdr3_nt: TGTGCCAGCAGCGCGAACCCAGACAGTCACGGTCCCTACGAGCAGTACTTC; cdr3_aa: CASSANPDSHGPYEQYF; clone_size: NA; j_call: TRBJ2-7; d_call: NA; v_call: TRBV9
cdr3_nt: TGTGCCAGCAGTCAGGGATACGAGCAGTACTTC; cdr3_aa: CASSQGYEQYF; clone_size: NA; j_call: TRBJ2-7; d_call: NA; v_call: TRBV12-3/TRBV12-4
cdr3_nt: TGTGCCAGCAGCCGGAACCCGGGACAGGGGAATTCACCCCTCCACTTT; cdr3_aa: CASSRNPGQGNSPLHF; clone_size: NA; j_call: TRBJ1-6; d_call: TRBD1; v_call: TRBV4-2
cdr3_nt: TGTGCCACGGCGGCCTACTCTAGCACAGATACGCAGTATTTT; cdr3_aa: CATAAYSSTDTQYF; clone_size: NA; j_call: TRBJ2-3; d_call: NA; v_call: TRBV5-8
cdr3_nt: TGTGCCAGCAGCGTCAGGGAATTTACTGAAGCTTTCTTT; cdr3_aa: CASSVREFTEAFF; clone_size: few; j_call: TRBJ1-1; d_call: NA; v_call: TRBV7-2
cdr3_nt: TGTGCCAGCAGTTCCCCCGACAGAAAATATAGCAATCAGCCCCAGCATTTT; cdr3_aa: CASSSPDRKYSNQPQHF; clone_size: few; j_call: TRBJ1-5; d_call: NA; v_call: TRBV6-2/TRBV6-3
cdr3_nt: TGTGCCACCCAGGGGGCGCGGGGCACTGAAGCTTTCTTT; cdr3_aa: CATQGARGTEAFF; clone_size: NA; j_call: TRBJ1-1; d_call: TRBD1; v_call: TRBV10-3
cdr3_nt: TGTGCCAGTAGTCGTAGCGTCGGTCAAGAGACCCAGTACTTC; cdr3_aa: CASSRSVGQETQYF; clone_size: NA; j_call: TRBJ2-5; d_call: NA; v_call: TRBV19
cdr3_nt: TGTGCCAGCAGCCCGACAGGAACCTACGAGCAGTACTTC; cdr3_aa: CASSPTGTYEQYF; clone_size: NA; j_call: TRBJ2-7; d_call: NA; v_call: TRBV7-7
cdr3_nt: TGTGCCAGCAGTTTATATAGCGGGGGCCCTAGCACAGATACGCAGTATTTT; cdr3_aa: CASSLYSGGPSTDTQYF; clone_size: few; j_call: TRBJ2-3; d_call: TRBD2; v_call: TRBV27
cdr3_nt: TGTGCCAGCAGTTCCGGGGACTATGGCTACACCTTC; cdr3_aa: CASSSGDYGYTF; clone_size: many; j_call: TRBJ1-2; d_call: NA; v_call: TRBV12-3/TRBV12-4
cdr3_nt: TGTGCCAGCAGTACAGGGACTAGCGGGGGAGAGCAGTTCTTC; cdr3_aa: CASSTGTSGGEQFF; clone_size: NA; j_call: TRBJ2-1; d_call: TRBD2; v_call: TRBV6-4
cdr3_nt: TGTGCCAGCAGCGCTTCGACAGGTGACGGTGAAAAACTGTTTTTT; cdr3_aa: CASSASTGDGEKLFF; clone_size: NA; j_call: TRBJ1-4; d_call: NA; v_call: TRBV9
cdr3_nt: TGTGCCTGGAGTGTACGGGGGGCCGCTGGCAATCAGCCCCAGCATTTT; cdr3_aa: CAWSVRGAAGNQPQHF; clone_size: NA; j_call: TRBJ1-5; d_call: NA; v_call: TRBV30
cdr3_nt: TGTGCCAGCAGTTACTCGATTAGCCGACGCGCTTATGGCTACACCTTC; cdr3_aa: CASSYSISRRAYGYTF; clone_size: NA; j_call: TRBJ1-2; d_call: NA; v_call: TRBV6-2/TRBV6-3
cdr3_nt: TGTGCCACCGAGCACCTCAATGAGCAGTTCTTC; cdr3_aa: CATEHLNEQFF; clone_size: NA; j_call: TRBJ2-1; d_call: NA; v_call: TRBV24-1
cdr3_nt: TGTGCCAGCAGCGTGGCGGGCTCGGGGAACACTGAAGCTTTCTTT; cdr3_aa: CASSVAGSGNTEAFF; clone_size: few; j_call: TRBJ1-1; d_call: NA; v_call: TRBV9
cdr3_nt: TGTGCCAGCAGTTTCCAATCGGGACTAGCCACAGATACGCAGTATTTT; cdr3_aa: CASSFQSGLATDTQYF; clone_size: NA; j_call: TRBJ2-3; d_call: TRBD2; v_call: TRBV6-6
cdr3_nt: TGTGCCAGCAGCTTAGGCGCGGATCAGCCCCAGCATTTT; cdr3_aa: CASSLGADQPQHF; clone_size: NA; j_call: TRBJ1-5; d_call: NA; v_call: TRBV7-2
cdr3_nt: TGTGCCAGCAGCTTACAGTTTCTCGGGGAGCAGTTCTTC; cdr3_aa: CASSLQFLGEQFF; clone_size: NA; j_call: TRBJ2-1; d_call: NA; v_call: TRBV7-3
cdr3_nt: TGTGCCAGCAGTTTCCGCGGAGCCAATCAGCCCCAGCATTTT; cdr3_aa: CASSFRGANQPQHF; clone_size: NA; j_call: TRBJ1-5; d_call: NA; v_call: TRBV27
cdr3_nt: TGTGCCACCCTGTCGCCTACCTCGAACACCGGGGAGCTGTTTTTT; cdr3_aa: CATLSPTSNTGELFF; clone_size: NA; j_call: TRBJ2-2; d_call: NA; v_call: TRBV15
cdr3_nt: TGTGCCAGCAGTTACCAGCGGGACAACCGCCACCAGTATTTT; cdr3_aa: CASSYQRDNRHQYF; clone_size: NA; j_call: TRBJ2-3; d_call: NA; v_call: TRBV6-5
cdr3_nt: TGTGCCAGCAGCCCGGGGACTAGCGGCCTCTTTGATACGCAGTATTTT; cdr3_aa: CASSPGTSGLFDTQYF; clone_size: NA; j_call: TRBJ2-3; d_call: TRBD2; v_call: TRBV3-1/TRBV3-2
cdr3_nt: TGTGCCAGCAGCCAAGAGGTCTCTGCGGGGGCGTTCGCAGATACGCAGTATTTT; cdr3_aa: CASSQEVSAGAFADTQYF; clone_size: NA; j_call: TRBJ2-3; d_call: NA; v_call: TRBV3-1/TRBV3-2
cdr3_nt: TGTGCCAGCAGCTTGGCGGACAGGGGATACGAGCAGTACTTC; cdr3_aa: CASSLADRGYEQYF; clone_size: NA; j_call: TRBJ2-7; d_call: TRBD1; v_call: TRBV5-8
cdr3_nt: TGTGCCAGCAGCTGGGGGACTAGCGGGAGCACGTACGAGCAGTACTTC; cdr3_aa: CASSWGTSGSTYEQYF; clone_size: NA; j_call: TRBJ2-7; d_call: TRBD2; v_call: TRBV7-8
cdr3_nt: TGTGCCAGCAGTTCGGTAGCGTCCTACAATGAGCAGTTCTTC; cdr3_aa: CASSSVASYNEQFF; clone_size: NA; j_call: TRBJ2-1; d_call: NA; v_call: TRBV28
cdr3_nt: TGTGCCAGCAGCCCCGCCCGGTCGGAGACCCAGTACTTC; cdr3_aa: CASSPARSETQYF; clone_size: NA; j_call: TRBJ2-5; d_call: NA; v_call: TRBV7-3
cdr3_nt: TGTGCCAGCAGCTCCATCACAGGATGGGGGCTTTCGAACTATGGCTACACCTTC; cdr3_aa: CASSSITGWGLSNYGYTF; clone_size: NA; j_call: TRBJ1-2; d_call: NA; v_call: TRBV13
cdr3_nt: TGTGCCAGTATTCAGATCGGGGGGGGCAACACTGAAGCTTTCTTT; cdr3_aa: CASIQIGGGNTEAFF; clone_size: NA; j_call: TRBJ1-1; d_call: NA; v_call: TRBV19
cdr3_nt: TGTGCCAGCAGCGCCGTTGGAGGGATTAGATACGAGCAGTACTTC; cdr3_aa: CASSAVGGIRYEQYF; clone_size: NA; j_call: TRBJ2-7; d_call: NA; v_call: TRBV27
cdr3_nt: TGCGCCAGCAGCTTGGGACCGGGCTATGGCTACACCTTC; cdr3_aa: CASSLGPGYGYTF; clone_size: few; j_call: TRBJ1-2; d_call: NA; v_call: TRBV5-1
cdr3_nt: TGCGCCAGCAGCTTGGCCCCCGGGATGACTGAAGCTTTCTTT; cdr3_aa: CASSLAPGMTEAFF; clone_size: NA; j_call: TRBJ1-1; d_call: NA; v_call: TRBV5-1
cdr3_nt: TGTGCCAGCAGTCCTACTAGCTCCTACAATGAGCAGTTCTTC; cdr3_aa: CASSPTSSYNEQFF; clone_size: NA; j_call: TRBJ2-1; d_call: NA; v_call: TRBV2
cdr3_nt: TGTGCCAGCAGCCAAGATAGAGGGGGCCGACCTTACGAGCAGTACTTC; cdr3_aa: CASSQDRGGRPYEQYF; clone_size: few; j_call: TRBJ2-7; d_call: TRBD1; v_call: TRBV3-1/TRBV3-2
cdr3_nt: TGTGCCAGCAGCTTAGGAGGCAGGGTGGGTGGCTACACCTTC; cdr3_aa: CASSLGGRVGGYTF; clone_size: once; j_call: TRBJ1-2; d_call: NA; v_call: TRBV7-2
cdr3_nt: TGCGCCAGCAGCGTCCTTCTTTTAGGACAGGGGACGGAGACCCAGTACTTC; cdr3_aa: CASSVLLLGQGTETQYF; clone_size: NA; j_call: TRBJ2-5; d_call: TRBD1; v_call: TRBV5-1
cdr3_nt: TGTGCCAGCAGCGTAGTAGGGGGTCTGGCTTTCTTT; cdr3_aa: CASSVVGGLAFF; clone_size: NA; j_call: TRBJ1-1; d_call: NA; v_call: TRBV9
cdr3_nt: TGTGCCAGCAGTCCAGCGGGGACTTTTCCTGGCTACACCTTC; cdr3_aa: CASSPAGTFPGYTF; clone_size: NA; j_call: TRBJ1-2; d_call: NA; v_call: TRBV27
cdr3_nt: TGTGCCAGCAGCTTAGCGGGCGGACAGGGCCACGAGCAGTACTTC; cdr3_aa: CASSLAGGQGHEQYF; clone_size: once; j_call: TRBJ2-7; d_call: TRBD1; v_call: TRBV7-8
cdr3_nt: TGTGCGGCGAGGTGGCAGCCATATGAAAAACTGTTTTTT; cdr3_aa: CAARWQPYEKLFF; clone_size: NA; j_call: TRBJ1-4; d_call: NA; v_call: TRBV30
cdr3_nt: TGTGCCAGCAGTGTACAGGGGCAGAATTCACCCCTCCACTTT; cdr3_aa: CASSVQGQNSPLHF; clone_size: once; j_call: TRBJ1-6; d_call: TRBD1; v_call: TRBV2
cdr3_nt: TGTGCCAGCAGCGGGGCGAGCTACTTTAATTCACCCCTCCACTTT; cdr3_aa: CASSGASYFNSPLHF; clone_size: once; j_call: TRBJ1-6; d_call: NA; v_call: TRBV7-9
cdr3_nt: TGTGCCAGCTCACCAACTGCGGGAACAACGATCGTGTTTTTT; cdr3_aa: CASSPTAGTTIVFF; clone_size: NA; j_call: TRBJ2-2; d_call: NA; v_call: TRBV18
cdr3_nt: TGTGCCAGCAGCTTGGTTAGCGGGGGGAGTAGGGAGACCCAGTACTTC; cdr3_aa: CASSLVSGGSRETQYF; clone_size: NA; j_call: TRBJ2-5; d_call: TRBD2; v_call: TRBV7-2
cdr3_nt: TGTGCCGGGACAGCGGCCTGGAATTCACCCCTCCACTTT; cdr3_aa: CAGTAAWNSPLHF; clone_size: NA; j_call: TRBJ1-6; d_call: TRBD1; v_call: TRBV2
cdr3_nt: TGTGCCAGCAGCGCCCTTTTCGGGCGGGAGGAAGTTACGCAGTATTTT; cdr3_aa: CASSALFGREEVTQYF; clone_size: NA; j_call: TRBJ2-3; d_call: TRBD2; v_call: TRBV7-9
cdr3_nt: TGTGCCAGCAGTACAGGGACGGGGAACACTGAAGCTTTCTTT; cdr3_aa: CASSTGTGNTEAFF; clone_size: NA; j_call: TRBJ1-1; d_call: NA; v_call: TRBV2
cdr3_nt: TGTGCCAGCAGTTACGTTCGGGGACAGGGACTAGCTTTCTTT; cdr3_aa: CASSYVRGQGLAFF; clone_size: NA; j_call: TRBJ1-1; d_call: TRBD1; v_call: TRBV6-6
cdr3_nt: TGCGCCAGCACCCCCTCCGCGTTAAACTCTGGAAACACCATATATTTT; cdr3_aa: CASTPSALNSGNTIYF; clone_size: NA; j_call: TRBJ1-3; d_call: NA; v_call: TRBV5-1
cdr3_nt: TGCGCCAGCAGCATGGGAGGATACGAGGCGGGCCTCACAGATACGCAGTATTTT; cdr3_aa: CASSMGGYEAGLTDTQYF; clone_size: NA; j_call: TRBJ2-3; d_call: NA; v_call: TRBV5-1
cdr3_nt: TGTGCCAGCAGTAGATCCCGACAGGGGGCGGCTGAAGCTTTCTTT; cdr3_aa: CASSRSRQGAAEAFF; clone_size: once; j_call: TRBJ1-1; d_call: TRBD1; v_call: TRBV6-2/TRBV6-3
cdr3_nt: TGTGCCAGCAGTTCCGCGCCTCCGTGGCGGGACTCCTACAATGAGCAGTTCTTC; cdr3_aa: CASSSAPPWRDSYNEQFF; clone_size: NA; j_call: TRBJ2-1; d_call: NA; v_call: TRBV28